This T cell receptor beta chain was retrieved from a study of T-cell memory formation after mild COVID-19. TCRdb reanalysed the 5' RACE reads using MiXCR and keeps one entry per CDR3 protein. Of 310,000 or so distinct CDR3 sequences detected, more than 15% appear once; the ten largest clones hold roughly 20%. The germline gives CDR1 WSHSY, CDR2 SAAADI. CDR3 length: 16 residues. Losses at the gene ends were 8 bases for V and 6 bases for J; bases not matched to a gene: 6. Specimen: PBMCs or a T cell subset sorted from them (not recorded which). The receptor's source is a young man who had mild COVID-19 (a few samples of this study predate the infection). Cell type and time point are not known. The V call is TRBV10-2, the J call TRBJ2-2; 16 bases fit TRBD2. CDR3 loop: CASSGTSGGASGELFF. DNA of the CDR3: TGCGCCAGCTCCGGGACTAGCGGGGGGGCCTCCGGGGAGCTGTTTTTT.